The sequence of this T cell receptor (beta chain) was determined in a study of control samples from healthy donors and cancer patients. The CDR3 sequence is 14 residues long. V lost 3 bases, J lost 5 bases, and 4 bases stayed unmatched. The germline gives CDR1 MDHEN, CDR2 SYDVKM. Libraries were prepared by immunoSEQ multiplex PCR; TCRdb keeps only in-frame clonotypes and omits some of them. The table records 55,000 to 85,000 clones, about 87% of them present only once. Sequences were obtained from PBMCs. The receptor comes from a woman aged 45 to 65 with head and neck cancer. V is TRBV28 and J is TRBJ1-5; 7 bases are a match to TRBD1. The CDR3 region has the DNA TGTGCCAGCAGTTTTGGACAGGCATATCAGCCCCAGCATTTT. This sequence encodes CASSFGQAYQPQHF.